The T cell receptor (beta chain) described here comes from a study of T cell responses to AZD1222 COVID-19 vaccine. Overall study results and limits: Regions 160-218 and 743-854 dominated among vaccine-associated CD4 TCRs spanning spike.

V was clipped by 0 bases and J by 0 bases, with 9 bases between them. CDR1 is SGHRS and CDR2 is YFSETQ in the germline V gene. The CDR3 extends over 15 amino acids. Notes on this clone: The antigen remains undetermined.

Some clones are missing from TCRdb's copy, which holds only in-frame ones; the method was immunoSEQ multiplex PCR. This sample has roughly 260,000 clones; approximately 95% occur once, and the top ten carry roughly 0.6%. The source is an adult in good health. The specimen was peripheral blood, collected on day 0 of AZD1222 vaccination. The rearrangement links TRBV5-1 to TRBJ1-1; maybe TRBD1 (5 bases). The chain's CDR3 is CASSLAGGVNTEAFF. In DNA form, the CDR3 reads TGCGCCAGCAGCTTGGCCGGAGGGGTGAACACTGAAGCTTTCTTT. The variable domain in full, with the rest retrieved from reference TRBV5-1 and TRBJ1-1, is KAGVTQTPRYLIKTRGQQVTLSCSPISGHRSVSWYQQTPGQGLQFLFEYFSETQRNKGNFPGRFSGRQFSNSRSEMNVSTLELGDSALYLCASSLAGGVNTEAFFGQGTRLTVV.